This T cell receptor beta chain was sequenced during a study of a mutant IDH1 vaccine in newly diagnosed glioma. Some clones are missing from TCRdb's copy, which holds only in-frame ones; the method was immunoSEQ multiplex PCR. The table has 68,000 or so clones, almost 85% seen once. Described time point: week 35, safety follow-up. Vaccination used 300 ug of mutant IDH1 20-mer peptide per dose, with topical imiquimod. A note on this clone: Its antigen is currently unknown.

This CDR3 region has 14 residues. In germline, CDR1 is MNHNS, CDR2 SASEGT. V dropped 5 bases and J dropped 5; count of bases not matched to a gene: 6. This specimen consisted of PBMCs, obtained from a glioma patient whose treatment included an IDH1 peptide vaccine. This clonotype originated in a man between 18 and 35 years old with glioma. The chain has TRBV6-1 and TRBJ1-5; TRBD1 agrees at 7 bases. The CDR3 loop reads CASSQQGWDQPQHF. CDR3 DNA sequence: TGTGCCAGCAGTCAACAGGGGTGGGATCAGCCCCAGCATTTT.